This T cell receptor beta chain came from a study of T-cell reconstitution after alpha-beta-depleted transplantation in children. Overall study results and limits: The authors attributed T-cell counts and diversity one year after transplant mostly to newly produced T cells.

This CDR3 has 17 amino acids. CDR1 and CDR2 (germline): SGHRS, YFSETQ. V was cut by 0 bases and J by 0 bases, with 12 bases left in between. Researchers prepared the TCRbeta library using unique molecular identifiers, the study reports. TCRdb re-analysed the PCR reads in MiXCR, keeping a single row per CDR3 protein. Of about 980,000 distinct CDR3 sequences in the sample, roughly 29% were seen once. As regards this clonotype: Its specificity is unknown.

The chain couples TRBV5-1 to TRBJ2-2; D might be TRBD1 (6 bases). The receptor was derived from a boy in the first two years of life who had a stem cell transplant for SCID, so the T cells may come from the graft donor. Source: PBMCs, mostly from graft donor cells, taken 360 days after TCRalphabeta/CD19-depleted stem cell transplant. CDR3 amino acids: CASSLGDISANTGELFF. CDR3 DNA: TGCGCCAGCAGCTTGGGGGACATATCCGCGAACACCGGGGAGCTGTTTTTT.